A selection of T cell receptor beta chains follows, all from one sample in a study of blood T cell repertoires in COVID-19. Libraries were prepared by immunoSEQ multiplex PCR; TCRdb keeps only in-frame clonotypes and omits some of them. The repertoire has roughly 38,000 clones, 80% to 85% of them found once; the top ten carry under 2%. Sample: peripheral blood. The receptor source for this set is a man in his sixties with COVID-19, enrolled during active disease. The CDR3 runs from the conserved cysteine through the conserved F or W. D genes are given only for firm matches. Clone size appears in some rows only: once, few, many, or a class for an expanded clone.

>-|-|TRBJ1-3|TRBV27
TGTGCCAGCAGGTCACTAGGGGAGGGGGACTCTGGAAACACCATATATTTT
CASRSLGEGDSGNTIYF
>-|-|TRBJ1-4|TRBV4-1
TGCGCCAGCAGCCGACAGCTTACAACTAATGAAAAACTGTTTTTT
CASSRQLTTNEKLFF
>-|-|TRBJ1-2|TRBV27
TGTGCCAGCCATGGTATGAATCTAGACTACACCTTC
CASHGMNLDYTF
>-|TRBD2|TRBJ2-3|TRBV30
TGTGCCTGGAGTAGGGGACTAGCGGGAGGCTGGGATACGCAGTATTTT
CAWSRGLAGGWDTQYF
>-|-|TRBJ1-1|TRBV19
TGTGCCAGTAGTCAGGACAGTGTCACTGAAGCTTTCTTT
CASSQDSVTEAFF
>once|-|TRBJ1-1|TRBV12-3/TRBV12-4
TGTGCCAGCAGGCTACTTAGCACTGAAGCTTTCTTT
CASRLLSTEAFF
>-|-|TRBJ1-1|TRBV27
TGTGCCAGCAGTTTATCGAGGTCAGCTAATGAAGCTTTCTTT
CASSLSRSANEAFF
>-|TRBD1|TRBJ2-6|TRBV3-1/TRBV3-2
TGTGCCAGCAGCCCGGGACAGGGTGCTGGGGCCAACGTCCTGACTTTC
CASSPGQGAGANVLTF
>-|-|TRBJ1-1|TRBV7-9
TGTGCCAGCAGCTTAGGGGACTTGAACACTGAAGCTTTCTTT
CASSLGDLNTEAFF
>-|-|TRBJ2-1|TRBV10-2
TGCGCCAGCTCGATCGGGGGGCTCTCCAGCTCCTACAATGAGCAGTTCTTC
CASSIGGLSSSYNEQFF